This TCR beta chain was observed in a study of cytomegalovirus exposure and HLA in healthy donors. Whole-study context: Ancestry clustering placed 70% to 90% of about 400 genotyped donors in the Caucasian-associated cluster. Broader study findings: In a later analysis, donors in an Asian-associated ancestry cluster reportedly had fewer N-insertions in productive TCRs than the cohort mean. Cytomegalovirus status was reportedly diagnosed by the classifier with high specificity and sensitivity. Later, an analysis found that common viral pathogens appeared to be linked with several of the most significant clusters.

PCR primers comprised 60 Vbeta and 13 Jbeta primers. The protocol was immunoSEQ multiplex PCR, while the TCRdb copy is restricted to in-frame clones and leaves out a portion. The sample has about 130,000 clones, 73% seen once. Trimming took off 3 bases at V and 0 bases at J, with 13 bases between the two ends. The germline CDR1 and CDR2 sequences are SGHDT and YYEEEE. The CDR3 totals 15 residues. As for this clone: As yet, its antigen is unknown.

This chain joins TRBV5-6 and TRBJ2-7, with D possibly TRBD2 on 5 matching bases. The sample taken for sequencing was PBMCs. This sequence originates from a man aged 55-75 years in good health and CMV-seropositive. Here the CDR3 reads CASSSGRTVSYEQYF. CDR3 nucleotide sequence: TGTGCCAGCAGCTCGGGAAGGACCGTCTCCTACGAGCAGTACTTC.